This entry describes one TCR beta chain. The data stem from a study of blood T cell repertoires in COVID-19. In the study overall: The origin of the acute and convalescent COVID-19 samples was the United States, Italy and Spain. Sources were T cells, B-cell-depleted T cells, or PBMCs; the material itself was cDNA or gDNA.

In the original workflow: Cell counts per sample came from amplifying reference gene primers. Method: immunoSEQ multiplex PCR; TCRdb's copy keeps in-frame clones and lacks some. The V and J calls and the clone size are those of that table, but D and trimming were determined from the DNA. The sample has 300,000 to 350,000 clones; around 88% are singletons. Germline V gene lookup returns CDR1 SGHTA and CDR2 FQGNSA. The CDR3 covers 18 residues. J was trimmed by 0 bases and V by 5 bases; bases with no gene match: 15. This sequence joins TRBV7-2 and TRBJ1-2, with 7 bases aligning to TRBD1. Sequenced sample: peripheral blood. This TCR derives from a man in his thirties or forties with active or convalescent COVID-19. CDR3 nucleotides: TGTGCCAGCAGCCCCCGCCGTCCGGGACAGCGAACTAACTATGGCTACACCTTC. It is translated as CASSPRRPGQRTNYGYTF.